This TCR beta chain was recorded in a study of response to subunit inactivated influenza vaccine. This clonotype turned up a few times. Its antigen remains unknown. V lost 2 bases and J lost 3, with 14 bases in between. The CDR3 is 15 residues long. The germline V gene has CDR1 SGHDN and CDR2 FVKESK. TCRdb re-analysed the RT-PCR reads in MiXCR, keeping a single row per CDR3 protein. The repertoire holds some 600,000 distinct CDR3 sequences, around 15% seen once, with approximately 7.6% in the top ten. Study observations and caveats: The authors offered the suggestion that each seasonal influenza vaccination recruits few new T cells.

The receptor comes from a man in his fifties who received an inactivated influenza vaccine. The sample was PBMCs from blood, taken less than 15 days before vaccination. The chain couples TRBV14 to TRBJ2-7; unclear D gene. CDR3: CASSQLDGIGYEQYF. As DNA, the CDR3 is TGTGCCAGCAGCCAACTCGACGGAATCGGCTACGAGCAGTACTTC.